The 32 T cell receptor beta chains below come from one sample, sequenced in a study of T-cell memory formation after mild COVID-19 (dated by TCRdb to the early 2020s). The method was 5' RACE. The instrument given in TCRdb is Illumina NovaSeq 6000. In TCRdb, the public reads were trimmed at Q25 with fastp and aligned with MiXCR, with productive beta chains retained. Rows with one shared CDR3 protein collapse into an entry with the most common genes and DNA. This sample is represented by roughly 580,000 distinct CDR3 sequences; over 15% of them were singletons. 12% of the sample lies in the top ten. Sequences were obtained from PBMCs or a T cell subset sorted from them (not recorded which). The receptors come from an adult woman who had mild COVID-19 (a few samples of this study predate the infection). The sample titles of this study are shuffled in the database, so cell type and time point are left out; the donor was told from shared clones.

This clonotype was counted between two and nine times. This sequence joins TRBV3-1 and TRBJ2-1, with a weak D call TRBD1 (6 bases). This CDR3 has 15 residues. The V end was cut by 0 bases, the J end by 2 bases, with 8 bases between. CDR1 is LGHDT and CDR2 is YNNKEL in the germline V gene (reference sequence). The CDR3 nucleotides read TGTGCCAGCAGCCAAGACGAGGGGGCCTACAATGAGCAGTTCTTC. Its translation: CASSQDEGAYNEQFF.

The chain links TRBV4-3 to TRBJ2-7; 7 positions match TRBD1. Unmatched junction bases numbered 4, after V lost 0 bases and J lost 2 bases. The CDR3 covers 15 residues. In germline, CDR1 is LGHNA, CDR2 YSLEER. CDR3 residues: CASSQEDRVTYEQYF. The CDR3, as DNA: TGCGCCAGCAGCCAAGAAGACAGGGTTACCTACGAGCAGTACTTC.

The gene calls are TRBV4-3 and TRBJ1-1; no definite D call. The CDR3 extends over 14 amino acids. V lost 3 bases and J lost 0, with 8 bases in between. From germline, CDR1 is LGHNA and CDR2 YSLEER. CDR3 DNA: TGCGCCAGCAGCCACGCCACAGTGAACACTGAAGCTTTCTTT. The encoded protein is CASSHATVNTEAFF.

The J gene is TRBJ2-1, the V gene TRBV6-1; 9 nucleotides align to TRBD2. Germline loops: CDR1 MNHNS, CDR2 SASEGT. With V trimmed by 3 bases and J by 8 bases, 17 bases remained unmatched. CDR3 length: 18 residues. CDR3 residues: CASSEVYRSGGPTDEQFF. The CDR3 nucleotides are TGTGCCAGCAGTGAGGTTTATCGGAGCGGGGGGCCTACGGATGAGCAGTTCTTC.

The sample holds many counts of this clonotype. The chain is built from TRBV5-1 and TRBJ2-3, with unresolved D. With 0 bases removed from V and 4 bases from J, the gap between germline ends came to 15 bases. The CDR3 covers 16 residues. CDR1 and CDR2 (germline): SGHRS, YFSETQ. CDR3 protein: CASSLVGGPSPDTQYF. Here the CDR3 DNA reads TGCGCCAGCAGCTTGGTAGGTGGACCCAGCCCAGATACGCAGTATTTT.

The gene calls are TRBV30 and TRBJ1-1, with TRBD1 as a possible D gene (5 bases). This CDR3 region has 14 residues. Per germline, CDR1 GTSNPN and CDR2 SVGIG (reference sequence). The V end lost 1 base, the J end lost 1 base, and 10 bases lay between the germline ends. CDR3 loop: CAWSAGLRNTEAFF. Here the CDR3 DNA reads TGTGCCTGGAGTGCGGGACTACGGAACACTGAAGCTTTCTTT.

This clonotype was seen more than once but under ten times. CDR3 amino acids: CASNPGTGVHEQYF. The CDR3 coding sequence is TGTGCCAGCAACCCCGGGACAGGGGTACACGAGCAGTACTTC. V and J are TRBV6-5 and TRBJ2-7; 10 positions match TRBD1. The CDR3 length is 14 residues. CDR1 and CDR2 (germline): MNHEY, SVGAGI. The ends lost 7 bases at V and 5 bases at J; junction bases unmatched: 8.

This clonotype was seen only a few times. V usage is TRBV5-1 and J usage is TRBJ2-6; no reliable D call. V was clipped by 5 bases and J by 2 bases, with 14 bases between them. Looked up from germline, CDR1 is SGHRS and CDR2 is YFSETQ. This CDR3 is built from 16 residues. CDR3 in amino acids: CASSSYLSPGANVLTF. The DNA of the CDR3 is TGCGCCAGCAGTTCGTACCTCAGCCCTGGGGCCAACGTCCTGACTTTC.

This sequence joins TRBV7-2 and TRBJ2-6, with D perhaps matching TRBD2 (7 bases). Deletions cut 9 bases from V and 2 bases from J, with 17 bases between. CDR3 length: 16 residues. Per germline, CDR1 SGHTA and CDR2 FQGNSA. The CDR3 loop reads CARGGQGRTGANVLTF. CDR3 bases: TGTGCCAGGGGGGGGCAGGGAAGGACTGGGGCCAACGTCCTGACTTTC.

This clonotype showed up just a few times. This chain connects TRBV4-3 to TRBJ2-1, with 10 bases that match TRBD2. The CDR3 length is 20 residues. The germline V gene has CDR1 LGHNA and CDR2 YSLEER. Trimming took 1 base from V and 8 from J; bases not matched to a gene: 20. The CDR3 coding sequence is TGCGCCAGCAGCCAAGTTGTGGGGCGGCTAGCGGGAGTCTCTCGCGATGAGCAGTTCTTC. This translates into CASSQVVGRLAGVSRDEQFF.

This rearrangement joins TRBV7-8 to TRBJ2-7, with 7 bases lining up with TRBD2. Germline lookup yields CDR1 SGHVS and CDR2 FQNEAQ. The CDR3 has 17 residues. With V trimmed by 1 base and J by 4 bases, 13 bases remained unmatched. Here the CDR3 DNA reads TGTGCCAGCAGCTTAGATTGGTCGGCGGGAGAGGGTTACGAGCAGTACTTC. Protein product: CASSLDWSAGEGYEQYF. The full variable domain, completed using reference TRBV7-8 and TRBJ2-7, is GAGVSQSPRYKVAKRGQDVALRCDPISGHVSLFWYQQALGQGPEFLTYFQNEAQLDKSGLPSDRFFAERPEGSVSTLKIQRTQQEDSAVYLCASSLDWSAGEGYEQYFGPGTRLTVT.

This clonotype has more than one count but fewer than ten. V and J are TRBV7-2 and TRBJ1-3; the match to TRBD1 covers 7 bases. Germline lookup yields CDR1 SGHTA and CDR2 FQGNSA. The trim removed 6 bases at V and 4 bases at J, leaving 6 bases unmatched. The CDR3 totals 14 residues. The CDR3 is CASRPDRAGNTIYF. The CDR3 nucleotides read TGTGCCAGCAGGCCAGACAGGGCGGGAAACACCATATATTTT.

This clonotype occurred many times. This chain joins TRBV12-3 or TRBV12-4 and TRBJ2-5; 7 bases align to TRBD2. The CDR3 totals 17 residues. V shed 3 bases, J shed 4 bases, and the junction held 14 bases outside the gene matches. The CDR3 bases are TGTGCCAGCAGTTTGCCCCTCTTGCCGGGAGGACCAGAGACCCAGTACTTC. It translates to CASSLPLLPGGPETQYF.

In DNA form, the CDR3 reads TGCAGCGGGGGACAGGGGGCCGGGGAGCTGTTTTTT. Amino acids: CSGGQGAGELFF. The genes are TRBV29-1 and TRBJ2-2; TRBD1 matches at 11 bases. Germline V gene sequence: CDR1 SQVTM, CDR2 ANQGSEA. This CDR3 has 12 residues. V shed 7 bases and J 6 bases; nucleotides not matched to a gene: 1.

The sample holds a few counts of this clonotype. The chain employs TRBV12-3 or TRBV12-4 and TRBJ2-5, with D tentatively TRBD1 (5 bases). Trimming removed 5 bases at V and 4 bases at J, with 17 bases between. CDR3 size: 15 residues. The CDR3 sequence: CASSPHQGVRETQYF. CDR3 nucleotide sequence: TGTGCCAGCAGTCCTCATCAAGGGGTTCGAGAGACCCAGTACTTC.

This clonotype was picked up a small number of times. This rearrangement joins TRBV10-3 to TRBJ2-7; D uncertain. The ends were cut back, 1 base at V and 3 bases at J, with 7 bases in the middle. From germline, CDR1 is ENHRY and CDR2 SYGVKD. This CDR3 region has 13 residues. The CDR3 nucleotides are TGTGCCATCAGTGAGTGGGGAAGCTACGAGCAGTACTTC. Translating it yields CAISEWGSYEQYF.

V is TRBV30 and J is TRBJ2-1, with D unclear. V lost 3 bases, J lost 0 bases, and 3 bases lay in between. CDR1 is GTSNPN, CDR2 SVGIG, per germline (reference sequence). This CDR3 is 12 amino acids long. CDR3 sequence: CAWRLSYNEQFF. CDR3 DNA sequence: TGTGCCTGGAGGCTCTCCTACAATGAGCAGTTCTTC.

This clonotype turned up a few times. Here the CDR3 DNA reads TGTGCCAGCAGCCCTGGTGGGTTCTACGAGCAGTACTTC. It encodes CASSPGGFYEQYF. The chain links TRBV7-8 to TRBJ2-7; D is unclear. The CDR3 extends over 13 amino acids. Germline-derived CDR1 and CDR2 are SGHVS and FQNEAQ. Between the trimmed V and J ends, which lost 5 bases and 3 bases, there was a span of 11 bases.

The gene calls are TRBV2 and TRBJ2-7, with a weak D call TRBD2 (5 bases). CDR1 is SNHLY and CDR2 is FYNNEI in the germline V gene. Trimming removed 2 bases from V and 6 bases from J, with 17 bases in between. The CDR3 contains 15 residues. The CDR3 region has the DNA TGTGCCAGCAGTGAAAGGACTCCTCTTTCAGGCGAGCAGTACTTC. Translated: CASSERTPLSGEQYF.

This clonotype was recorded a few times. The chain links TRBV4-1 to TRBJ2-7; the D call may be TRBD1 or TRBD2 (5 bases each). V shed 1 base and J shed 0 bases, with 16 bases lying between them. The CDR3 extends over 17 amino acids. CDR1 and CDR2 (germline): MGHRA, YSYEKL. The CDR3 reads CASSQGPRGPFSYEQYF. The CDR3 nucleotides are TGCGCCAGCAGCCAAGGGCCGAGGGGCCCTTTCTCCTACGAGCAGTACTTC.

This clonotype was picked up a small number of times. The rearrangement uses TRBV6-5 and TRBJ1-1; D possibly corresponds to TRBD1 (5 bases). The CDR3 contains 14 residues. Germline-derived CDR1 and CDR2 are MNHEY and SVGAGI. The germline V and J ends were trimmed by 5 bases and 4 bases, with 14 bases remaining between them. CDR3 in DNA: TGTGCCAGCAGTCGGGACGCCAGTTCCACTGAAGCTTTCTTT. Translated, it gives CASSRDASSTEAFF.

The genes are TRBV4-2 and TRBJ1-6; TRBD1 is a possible D gene (5 bases). From germline, CDR1 is LGHNA and CDR2 YNFKEQ. This CDR3 contains 15 residues. V was pared by 3 bases and J by 9 bases, with 15 bases between. The DNA of the CDR3 is TGTGCCAGCAGCCATTGGGGGGAAGGGGTTTCACCCCTCCACTTT. Translation: CASSHWGEGVSPLHF.

The V gene is TRBV12-3 or TRBV12-4, the J gene TRBJ2-7; D possibly corresponds to TRBD1 (6 bases). This CDR3 comprises 14 residues. Trimming removed 5 bases at V and 2 bases at J, with 13 bases between. The CDR3 region is CASSKRTEAYEQYF. The CDR3 DNA reads TGTGCCAGCAGTAAAAGGACAGAGGCCTACGAGCAGTACTTC.

This chain links TRBV27 with TRBJ2-3; D perhaps matches TRBD1 (6 bases). CDR3 length: 15 residues. V lost 1 base to trimming and J lost 1 base, with 9 bases between them. Germline V gene lookup returns CDR1 MNHEY and CDR2 SMNVEV (reference sequence). The CDR3 sequence is CASSLYSGGTDTQYF. CDR3 in DNA: TGTGCCAGCAGTTTATATTCAGGGGGCACAGATACGCAGTATTTT.

To note about this clonotype: The junction and the germline gene differ at one end; a read error may be behind it. The rearrangement uses TRBV18 and TRBJ2-6, with D perhaps TRBD1 (5 bases). This CDR3 contains 15 residues. Germline CDR1 reads KGHSH; CDR2 reads LQKENI. The DNA for the CDR3 is TGTGACAGCTCACCACAGGCCTCTGGGGCCAACGTCCTGACTTTC. Residues: CDSSPQASGANVLTF.

In this sample, this clonotype turned up a few times. V usage is TRBV15 and J usage is TRBJ1-3, with TRBD1 matching 12 bases. The ends lost 0 bases at V and 4 bases at J; junction bases unmatched: 4. Germline V CDR1 and CDR2: LNHNV, YYDKDF (reference sequence). The CDR3 is made up of 17 amino acids. CDR3 bases: TGTGCCACCAGCAGAGATTGGGACAGGGGGCCCGGAAACACCATATATTTT. It codes for CATSRDWDRGPGNTIYF.

This chain joins TRBV7-7 and TRBJ2-3; the match to TRBD1 covers 10 bases. The CDR3 has 15 residues. In germline, CDR1 is SSHAT, CDR2 FNYEAQ (reference sequence). V dropped 5 bases and J dropped 6; count of bases not matched to a gene: 8. CDR3 bases: TGTGCCAGCAGCACCGGGACAGGGGAGTCTGATACGCAGTATTTT. It codes for CASSTGTGESDTQYF.

This clonotype was detected a few times. This chain links TRBV9 with TRBJ1-1, with a weak D call TRBD1 (5 bases). V lost 0 bases and J lost 6, with 12 bases in between. Germline assignment: CDR1 SGDLS and CDR2 YYNGEE. The CDR3 covers 14 residues. CDR3 protein: CASSVDNRGAEAFF. As DNA, the CDR3 is TGTGCCAGCAGCGTAGATAACCGAGGGGCTGAAGCTTTCTTT. Full variable domain (rest looked up from reference TRBV9 and TRBJ1-1): DSGVTQTPKHLITATGQRVTLRCSPRSGDLSVYWYQQSLDQGLQFLIQYYNGEERAKGNILERFSAQQFPDLHSELNLSSLELGDSALYFCASSVDNRGAEAFFGQGTRLTVV.

This clonotype has only a few counts. The rearrangement joins TRBV19 to TRBJ2-7; TRBD1 aligns across 9 bases. The CDR3 length is 15 residues. The germline V gene has CDR1 LNHDA and CDR2 SQIVND (reference sequence). J was trimmed by 0 bases and V by 6 bases; bases with no gene match: 6. The CDR3 here is CASSAGQGLSYEQYF. The CDR3 DNA is TGTGCCAGTAGCGCGGGACAGGGCCTCTCCTACGAGCAGTACTTC.

This clonotype was counted only a few times. CDR3 protein: CASSQEYLEYQETQYF. The CDR3, as DNA: TGCGCCAGCAGCCAAGAATATCTGGAGTACCAAGAGACCCAGTACTTC. This chain connects TRBV4-1 to TRBJ2-5; the D is unclear. The V gene lost 0 bases and the J gene lost 0 bases, with 11 bases spanning the gap. CDR3 size: 16 residues. Germline loops: CDR1 MGHRA, CDR2 YSYEKL.

This chain joins TRBV12-3 or TRBV12-4 and TRBJ2-5; TRBD1 matches at 7 bases. The trim removed 4 bases at V and 4 bases at J, leaving 0 bases unmatched. This CDR3 is 12 amino acids long. The CDR3 loop is CASSWTGETQYF. For the CDR3, the DNA is TGTGCCAGCAGTTGGACAGGAGAGACCCAGTACTTC.

Only a few counts were recorded for this clonotype. The CDR3 coding sequence is TGTGCCAGCAGCCGAAGACTAGCGTCGAGCGCGGGAGGAGGGCCAGATACGCAGTATTTT. Translated, it gives CASSRRLASSAGGGPDTQYF. The chain has TRBV27 and TRBJ2-3; TRBD2 matches 8 bases. The CDR3 runs 20 residues. V was clipped by 6 bases and J by 4 bases; unmatched bases: 24. CDR1 and CDR2 from the germline V gene are MNHEY and SMNVEV (reference sequence).